The 22 T cell receptor beta chains below come from one sample, sequenced in a study of response to subunit inactivated influenza vaccine. A single record per CDR3 protein comes from TCRdb applying MiXCR to the RT-PCR reads. Among 630,000 or so distinct CDR3 sequences listed, 15% to 18% were seen once. The material was PBMCs from blood, obtained 11 to 12 days after vaccination. These TCRs come from a man between 50 and 59 years old who received an inactivated influenza vaccine.

The chain couples TRBV20-1 to TRBJ2-4, with 9 bases aligning to TRBD2. V lost 3 bases, J lost 8 bases, and 2 bases stayed unmatched. Germline assignment: CDR1 DFQATT and CDR2 SNEGSKA (reference sequence). The CDR3 spans 12 residues. As DNA, the CDR3 is TGCAGTGCTAGTAGCGGGAGAGACATTCAGTACTTC. Translating it yields CSASSGRDIQYF.

There are a few counts of this clonotype. This chain links TRBV12-3 or TRBV12-4 with TRBJ2-7, with 8 nucleotides matching TRBD1. The J segment lost 9 bases and the V segment lost 6 bases, leaving 13 bases of the junction unmatched. The CDR3 is made up of 14 amino acids. The CDR3: CASSHGQGLGRQYF. The CDR3 region has the DNA TGTGCCAGCAGCCATGGACAGGGCCTAGGACGGCAGTACTTC.

This sequence joins TRBV12-3 or TRBV12-4 and TRBJ2-7; D gene uncertain. The length of the CDR3 is 11 residues. V gave up 4 bases and J gave up 4 bases, with 5 bases separating them. The CDR3 sequence: CASSYLYEQYF. The CDR3 nucleotides read TGTGCCAGCAGTTACCTTTACGAGCAGTACTTC.

This chain joins TRBV12-3 or TRBV12-4 and TRBJ2-3; 8 nucleotides agree with TRBD2. There are 16 residues in the CDR3. Losses at the gene ends were 5 bases for V and 0 bases for J; bases not matched to a gene: 7. This chain's CDR3 is CASSPKTSASTDTQYF. CDR3 DNA sequence: TGTGCCAGCAGTCCGAAGACTAGCGCGAGCACAGATACGCAGTATTTT.

This clonotype was counted only a few times. The chain joins TRBV29-1 to TRBJ2-1; 9 bases agree with TRBD2. This CDR3 is built from 16 residues. V gave up 4 bases and J gave up 0 bases; unmatched junction bases: 7. The germline V gene encodes CDR1 SQVTM and CDR2 ANQGSEA. CDR3 sequence: CSVVDLAGDSYNEQFF. The CDR3 nucleotides read TGCAGCGTTGTCGATTTAGCGGGAGACTCCTACAATGAGCAGTTCTTC.

This clonotype was picked up a small number of times. The J gene is TRBJ1-4, the V gene TRBV15, with D possibly TRBD1 on 5 matching bases. CDR3 length: 16 residues. Between the trimmed V and J ends, which lost 1 base and 4 bases, there was a span of 13 bases. Looked up from germline, CDR1 is LNHNV and CDR2 is YYDKDF (reference sequence). The CDR3 DNA reads as TGTGCCACCAGCAGAGCAAGGGACGGCCTTAATGAAAAACTGTTTTTT. Translation gives CATSRARDGLNEKLFF.

The CDR3 nucleotides read TGCGCCACCGCCCCAACAGTTCCCACAGATACGCAGTATTTT. Translating it yields CATAPTVPTDTQYF. The chain couples TRBV5-1 to TRBJ2-3; D gene unclear. Per germline, CDR1 SGHRS and CDR2 YFSETQ. CDR3 length equals 14 residues. With 9 bases removed from V and 2 bases from J, the gap between germline ends came to 16 bases.

V usage is TRBV4-2 and J usage is TRBJ1-1; D is possibly TRBD1 (5 bases). The CDR3 contains 14 residues. Germline V gene sequence: CDR1 LGHNA, CDR2 YNFKEQ. Deletions cut 1 base from V and 8 bases from J, with 14 bases between. The CDR3 DNA reads as TGTGCCAGCAGCCAAGTGGAGGGAAGGGGAGAAGCTTTCTTT. Amino acids: CASSQVEGRGEAFF.

This chain links TRBV15 with TRBJ2-7; the D gene is possibly TRBD1 (6 bases). Per germline, CDR1 LNHNV and CDR2 YYDKDF (reference sequence). CDR3 length equals 13 residues. The germline V and J ends were trimmed by 2 bases and 5 bases, with 10 bases remaining between them. CDR3 DNA sequence: TGTGCCACCAGCAGACTTCAGGGGAACGAGCAGTACTTC. Translated, it gives CATSRLQGNEQYF.

The J gene is TRBJ2-6, the V gene TRBV6-2 or TRBV6-3; 8 bases are a match to TRBD1. The J segment lost 8 bases and the V segment lost 9 bases, leaving 12 bases of the junction unmatched. This CDR3 region has 15 residues. Germline assignment: CDR1 MNHEY and CDR2 SVGEGT. The chain's CDR3 is CASGTGVSWTNVLTF. The CDR3 DNA sequence: TGTGCCAGTGGGACAGGCGTAAGCTGGACCAACGTCCTGACTTTC.

This clonotype was counted a few times. The chain couples TRBV10-3 to TRBJ1-1, with D possibly matching TRBD1 (5 bases). Per the germline V gene, CDR1 is ENHRY and CDR2 is SYGVKD. Trimming removed 4 bases at V and 1 base at J, with 10 bases between. The CDR3 has 14 residues. The CDR3 protein is CAISGETANTEAFF. The CDR3 DNA reads as TGTGCCATCAGTGGGGAGACAGCGAACACTGAAGCTTTCTTT.

This clonotype was counted only a few times. This sequence joins TRBV9 and TRBJ2-2; 7 nucleotides align to TRBD2. Germline values: CDR1 SGDLS, CDR2 YYNGEE. This CDR3 is 16 amino acids long. With V trimmed by 8 bases and J by 5 bases, 15 bases remained unmatched. The CDR3 reads CASGRLATRVTGELFF. CDR3 sequence (DNA): TGTGCCAGTGGTCGACTAGCAACTCGGGTAACCGGGGAGCTGTTTTTT.

Comment on this clonotype: One base away lies a much larger clone, so this may be a sequencing read error. The chain links TRBV29-1 to TRBJ2-1; 8 positions agree with TRBD2. CDR1 SQVTM and CDR2 ANQGSEA come from the germline V gene. This CDR3 has 14 amino acids. The junction had 20 bases not matched to a gene; V was cut back by 7 bases and J by 15 bases. For the CDR3, the DNA is TGCAGCGCCGAGTCTCCGAGCGGGAGACCAAAGCGGTTCTTC. It encodes CSAESPSGRPKRFF.

V is TRBV29-1 and J is TRBJ2-2, with 16 bases matching TRBD2. The V gene end was trimmed by 6 bases and the J gene end by 10 bases; junction bases not matched to a gene: 5. The CDR3 covers 14 residues. The V gene's germline CDR1 is SQVTM and CDR2 ANQGSEA. CDR3 sequence reads: CSVGTSGGAAELFF. The CDR3 DNA reads as TGCAGCGTGGGGACTAGCGGGGGGGCCGCGGAGCTGTTTTTT.

This clonotype appeared a few times. This rearrangement joins TRBV6-2 or TRBV6-3 to TRBJ2-1; 7 bases are a match to TRBD2. The CDR3 loop spans 16 amino acids. The V segment lost 4 bases and the J segment 3 bases; nucleotides outside the gene matches: 9. The V gene's germline CDR1 is MNHEY and CDR2 SVGEGT. The CDR3: CASSSGLIPFYNEQFF. CDR3 in DNA: TGTGCCAGCAGTTCGGGACTAATTCCTTTCTACAATGAGCAGTTCTTC.

This clonotype showed up many times. The chain couples TRBV29-1 to TRBJ2-3, with TRBD2 matching over 11 bases. Per germline, CDR1 SQVTM and CDR2 ANQGSEA. With V trimmed by 5 bases and J by 8 bases, 9 bases remained unmatched. The CDR3 extends over 14 amino acids. The CDR3 protein is CSVYLAGGPGTQYF. CDR3 in DNA: TGCAGCGTTTATTTAGCGGGAGGGCCGGGTACGCAGTATTTT.

This clonotype was seen a handful of times. The chain employs TRBV12-3 or TRBV12-4 and TRBJ1-6; TRBD1 matches at 7 bases. V lost 6 bases and J lost 1; bases outside the gene matches: 6. The CDR3 extends over 16 amino acids. The CDR3 coding sequence is TGTGCCAGCAGCCGTACAGGGGAATCCTATAATTCACCCCTCCACTTT. Amino acids: CASSRTGESYNSPLHF.

The chain has TRBV2 and TRBJ1-5; 9 bases fit TRBD1. CDR1 and CDR2 from the germline V gene are SNHLY and FYNNEI. V was pared by 4 bases and J by 7 bases, with 2 bases of the junction left unmatched. The CDR3 spans 13 residues. The CDR3 is CASSGTGEQPQHF. For the CDR3, the DNA is TGTGCCAGCAGTGGGACAGGGGAACAGCCCCAGCATTTT.

This clonotype was seen only a few times. V gene TRBV7-9 combines with J gene TRBJ1-1; D is undetermined. CDR1 is SEHNR, CDR2 FQNEAQ, per germline (reference sequence). This CDR3 is 10 amino acids long. The V end was cut by 5 bases, the J end by 8 bases, with 6 bases between. For the CDR3, the DNA is TGTGCCAGCAGCGAGGCGGAAGCTTTCTTT. It translates to CASSEAEAFF.

This clonotype showed up just a few times. The CDR3 coding sequence is TGTGCCAGCAGCCGGGCTAACACAGATACGCAGTATTTT. Protein product: CASSRANTDTQYF. V is TRBV7-2 and J is TRBJ2-3, with D uncertain. CDR1 SGHTA and CDR2 FQGNSA come from the germline V gene. Trimming cost V 5 bases and J 2 bases, with 8 bases left between them. This CDR3 spans 13 amino acids.

The V call is TRBV6-5, the J call TRBJ2-5, with D possibly being TRBD1 or TRBD2 (5 bases each). The CDR3 contains 18 residues. The germline CDR1 and CDR2 sequences are MNHEY and SVGAGI. V was cut by 2 bases and J by 5 bases, with 24 bases left in between. The CDR3 DNA reads TGTGCCAGCAGTTACCCCGGGGCAAGGGGCCCCCAGCGCGAGACCCAGTACTTC. Amino acid sequence: CASSYPGARGPQRETQYF.

This chain joins TRBV7-6 and TRBJ2-1, with D perhaps matching TRBD1 or TRBD2 (5 bases each). The ends were cut back, 5 bases at V and 6 bases at J, with 14 bases in the middle. The CDR3 sequence is 14 residues long. Germline CDR1 SGHVS, CDR2 FNYEAQ. CDR3 coding DNA: TGTGCCAGCAGCACCGCTTCCGGGGCCAATGAGCAGTTCTTC. The encoded protein is CASSTASGANEQFF.